This T cell receptor beta chain derives from a study of T cells in Graves' hyperthyroidism and ophthalmopathy (dated by TCRdb to between 2019 and 2020). Study-wide context: Peripheral blood was sampled at the time of initial diagnosis, prior to any treatment. Whether ophthalmopathy could be predicted prospectively was tested in an independent validation cohort made up of roughly 19 hyperthyroidism patients plus 17 patients who later progressed to ophthalmopathy. In about 6 Graves' hyperthyroidism patients, the study also compared T-cell repertoires from thyroid tissue with T-cell repertoires from blood. TCR V-J signatures able to tell the groups apart were searched for in a discovery cohort of approximately 95 patients, of whom under 45 had Graves' ophthalmopathy and about 55 had stable Graves' hyperthyroidism. After blood sampling, hyperthyroidism patients were treated with methimazole at a starting dose of 30 mg daily, and ophthalmopathy patients were treated with high-dose intravenous methylprednisolone. TCR Vbeta CDR3 sequencing of roughly 140 peripheral blood samples (approximately 44 ophthalmopathy, 75 or so hyperthyroidism and some 17 progressor patients) is reported in the paper. The 100 discovery patients were divided at random into training and test sets in a 7:3 ratio. Overall study outcomes, separate from this receptor: Blood samples also contained most of the expanded thyroid clonotypes (frequency above 0.001), which suggests that blood repertoires may reflect thyroid immune responses. Ophthalmopathy was separated from stable hyperthyroidism by a 13 V-J signature model, with just over 85% sensitivity and roughly 84% specificity obtained in cross-validation and 80%/75% obtained in testing. In validation, the model predicted progression to ophthalmopathy with 55% to 71% sensitivity and around 72% specificity, a median of 6.5 months before onset. No statistical method was used to set the sample size in advance, and investigators knew the group allocation.

This clonotype was observed a handful of times. What this receptor recognizes is not known. Per-nucleotide qualities are absent, and no much larger clonotype sits a single base away. Hyperthyroidism patients were newly diagnosed, had a disease duration of under 2 months, and were aged 18 to 65 years. Patients with uncontrolled infections, other autoimmune diseases, pregnancy or lactation were excluded. Diagnoses were established on the basis of clinical symptoms, serum thyroxine and TRAb, thyroid ultrasound, and orbital computed tomography. For progressor patients, blood was drawn at the first diagnosis of hyperthyroidism, before any ophthalmopathy symptoms had appeared. PBMCs were isolated from 7.5 to 10 ml of fresh peripheral blood by Ficoll-Paque density gradient centrifugation. Patients classed as progressors first received a Graves' hyperthyroidism diagnosis and then went on to develop ophthalmopathy during follow-up. Total RNA was extracted using Trizol reagent, and RNA quality was assessed on an Agilent 2100 Bioanalyzer.

Amplification of TCR beta CDR3 regions was carried out from RNA transcripts. The TCR CDR3 was subjected to a first round of RT-PCR using the HTBI primer set and the Qiagen OneStep RT-PCR kit. Libraries were constructed in a second round of multiplex PCR, after which size selection and purification were performed. Libraries were sequenced paired-end with 100 bp reads on an Illumina HiSeq2000. In the source study's methods: SOAPnuke was used to process the raw data, throwing out any read that contained adapters or uncalled bases, had a mean Phred below 15, or lacked an exact constant-primer or identifier match. High-quality paired reads were merged with COPE v1.2.5, and unique nucleotide sequences were defined as clonotypes. Clonotypes were aligned to IMGT TRBV, TRBD and TRBJ reference segments using MiTCR v1.1. Only V-J combinations with frequency above 0.0001, covering 99% to 99.2% of repertoires, were analysed. A TCS score was defined as the ratio of F50 (clonal expansion) to E x V (chaos), with BLOSUM62-based TCRdist applied between CDR3 peptides within each V-J. Welch's t-statistics and random forest reduced around 510 V-J features to 13, which were used in a naive Bayes classifier (R e1071). TCRdb reprocessed the public reads (quality trimming at Q25 with fastp, clone calling with MiXCR) and kept in-frame beta chains. All rows with the same CDR3 protein become a single entry with the most common DNA and genes. The V and J calls follow TCRdb's processing rather than the paper's. This sample holds around 240,000 distinct CDR3 sequences; about 14% were observed only once. The top ten hold about an eighth of the sample.

This TCR was recovered from a woman in her forties with Graves' hyperthyroidism that later progressed to Graves' ophthalmopathy. Sequenced material: blood.

The CDR3 here reads CASSLAGFVTGELFF. The sequenced DNA is TGTGCCAGCAGCTTAGCCGGGTTTGTCACCGGGGAGCTGTTTTTT. The V gene is TRBV13 and the J gene is TRBJ2-2; no D gene call is confident. CDR1 PRHDT and CDR2 FYEKMQ are derived from the germline V gene (reference sequence). Relative to germline, V is 1 base shorter and J is 4 bases shorter, with 10 bases between their ends. CDR3 length: 15 amino acids, cysteine to phenylalanine. Only CDR3 DNA is held: 45 bases, read in frame from base 1.